This T cell receptor (beta chain) was identified during a study of OX40 agonist ivuxolimab in advanced cancers. Study background: Therapy given before enrollment (anti-PD-1, anti-PD-L1 or anti-CTLA-4) was allowed, and 30% to 50% had some. Two cutaneous melanoma patients and one hepatocellular carcinoma patient, three in all, had partial responses.

Regarding the study as a whole: At doses 0.1 to 3.0 mg/kg, CD4+ and CD8+ clones expanded.

Profiling relied on immunoSEQ multiplex PCR, and the TCRdb table lists in-frame clones only, not all of them. The profile shows about 36,000 clones, 70% to 80% of them singletons. The CDR3 has 14 residues. Germline V gene lookup returns CDR1 WSHSY and CDR2 SAAADI. Losses at the gene ends were 4 bases for V and 6 bases for J; bases not matched to a gene: 2. To note about this clone: Its specificity is unknown.

This clonotype originated in an adult with an advanced solid tumor such as melanoma, head and neck, liver or kidney cancer. The gene calls are TRBV10-2 and TRBJ2-3; TRBD2 matches at 12 bases. Sequences were derived from CD4+ or CD8+ T cells sorted from blood, sampled in a trial of the OX40 agonist ivuxolimab. CDR3 loop: CASSVLAGGDTQYF. CDR3 in DNA: TGCGCCAGCAGTGTCCTAGCGGGAGGGGATACGCAGTATTTT.